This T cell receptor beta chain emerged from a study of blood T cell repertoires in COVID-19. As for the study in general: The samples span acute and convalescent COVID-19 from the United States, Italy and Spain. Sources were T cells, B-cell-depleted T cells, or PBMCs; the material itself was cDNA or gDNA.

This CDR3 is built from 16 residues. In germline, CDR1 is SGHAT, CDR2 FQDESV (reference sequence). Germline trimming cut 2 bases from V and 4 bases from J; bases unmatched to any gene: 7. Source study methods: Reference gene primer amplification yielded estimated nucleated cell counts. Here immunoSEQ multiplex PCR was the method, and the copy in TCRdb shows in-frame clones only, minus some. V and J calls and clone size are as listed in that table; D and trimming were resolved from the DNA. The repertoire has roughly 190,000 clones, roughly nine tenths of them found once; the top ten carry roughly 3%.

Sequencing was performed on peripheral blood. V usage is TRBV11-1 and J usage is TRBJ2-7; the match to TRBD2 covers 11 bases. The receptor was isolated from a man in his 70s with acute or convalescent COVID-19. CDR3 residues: CASSLSLAGGAYEQYF. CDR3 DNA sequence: TGTGCCAGCAGCTTAAGTCTAGCGGGAGGAGCGTACGAGCAGTACTTC.